This TCR beta chain was retrieved from a study of T-cell reconstitution after alpha-beta-depleted transplantation in children (dated by TCRdb to about 2016). Study-wide context: Using TCR repertoire profiling, the study quantitatively followed how T-cell immune reconstitution unfolded in children after TCRalphabeta/CD19-depleted allogeneic hematopoietic cell transplantation.

The method was PCR. TCRdb lists the instrument as Illumina HiSeq 2500. TCR libraries were prepared with molecular barcoding, using unique molecular identifiers to normalize TCRbeta repertoire quantification. TCRdb ran its own pipeline on the public reads, namely fastp trimming at Q25 and MiXCR clone calling, and kept in-frame beta chains. Each CDR3 protein gets just one entry, which takes the most common genes and DNA from the rows behind it. Counted in this sample were around 530,000 distinct CDR3 sequences; 32% of them appeared once. 2% to 3% of the sample is in the top ten clones. On this clonotype itself: The specificity of this receptor is unknown. No quality values exist for individual bases; no much larger clone is one base distant.

The germline V gene provides CDR1 MNHEY and CDR2 SVGEGT. Trimming costs V 7 bases and J 4 bases, and their ends lie 17 bases apart. Measured from the cysteine to the phenylalanine, the CDR3 is 15 residues long. Here the CDR3 DNA is all that survives: 45 bases in frame from base 1. The sequences come from PBMCs from the stem cell graft donor, collected from the stem cell graft. The rearrangement joined TRBV6-2 or TRBV6-3 to TRBJ1-5, with the D gene not clear enough to name. This TCR came from a human donor who donated a stem cell graft to a child with aplastic anemia. The DNA sequence is TGTGCCAGCACCGACCCTGGGGAAAGAAATCAGCCCCAGCATTTT. This gives the protein CASTDPGERNQPQHF.